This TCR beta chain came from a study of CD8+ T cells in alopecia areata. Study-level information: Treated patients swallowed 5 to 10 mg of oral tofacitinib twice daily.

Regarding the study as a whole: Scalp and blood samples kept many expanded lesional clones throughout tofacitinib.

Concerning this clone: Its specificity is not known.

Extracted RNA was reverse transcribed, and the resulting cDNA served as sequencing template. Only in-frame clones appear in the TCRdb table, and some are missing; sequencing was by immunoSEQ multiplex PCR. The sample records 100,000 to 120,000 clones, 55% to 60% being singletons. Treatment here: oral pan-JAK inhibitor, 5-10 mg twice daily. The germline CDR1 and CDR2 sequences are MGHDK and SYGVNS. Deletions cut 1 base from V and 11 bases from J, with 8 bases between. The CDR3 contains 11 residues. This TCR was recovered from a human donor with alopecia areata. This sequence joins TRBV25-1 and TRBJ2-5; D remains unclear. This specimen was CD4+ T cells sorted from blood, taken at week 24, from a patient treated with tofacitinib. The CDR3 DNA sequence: TGTGCCAGCAGTGAATTAAAGTCTCAGTACTTC. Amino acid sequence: CASSELKSQYF.